This T cell receptor beta chain was recorded in a study of control samples from healthy donors and cancer patients. Germline CDR1 reads ENHRY; CDR2 reads SYGVKD. V shed 4 bases and J 6 bases; nucleotides not matched to a gene: 5. This CDR3 has 14 amino acids. Profiled with immunoSEQ multiplex PCR; TCRdb holds only in-frame clones, not every one. This sample yields about 130,000 clones, of which around nine tenths are seen a single time; 2% to 3% belongs to the top ten. V gene TRBV10-3 combines with J gene TRBJ2-2, with TRBD1 matching 7 bases. The sample taken for sequencing was blood. This TCR was recovered from a middle-aged man in good health. Written as DNA, the CDR3 is TGTGCCATCAGTGTACAGGGGTCCGCCGGGGAGCTGTTTTTT. Its protein is CAISVQGSAGELFF.